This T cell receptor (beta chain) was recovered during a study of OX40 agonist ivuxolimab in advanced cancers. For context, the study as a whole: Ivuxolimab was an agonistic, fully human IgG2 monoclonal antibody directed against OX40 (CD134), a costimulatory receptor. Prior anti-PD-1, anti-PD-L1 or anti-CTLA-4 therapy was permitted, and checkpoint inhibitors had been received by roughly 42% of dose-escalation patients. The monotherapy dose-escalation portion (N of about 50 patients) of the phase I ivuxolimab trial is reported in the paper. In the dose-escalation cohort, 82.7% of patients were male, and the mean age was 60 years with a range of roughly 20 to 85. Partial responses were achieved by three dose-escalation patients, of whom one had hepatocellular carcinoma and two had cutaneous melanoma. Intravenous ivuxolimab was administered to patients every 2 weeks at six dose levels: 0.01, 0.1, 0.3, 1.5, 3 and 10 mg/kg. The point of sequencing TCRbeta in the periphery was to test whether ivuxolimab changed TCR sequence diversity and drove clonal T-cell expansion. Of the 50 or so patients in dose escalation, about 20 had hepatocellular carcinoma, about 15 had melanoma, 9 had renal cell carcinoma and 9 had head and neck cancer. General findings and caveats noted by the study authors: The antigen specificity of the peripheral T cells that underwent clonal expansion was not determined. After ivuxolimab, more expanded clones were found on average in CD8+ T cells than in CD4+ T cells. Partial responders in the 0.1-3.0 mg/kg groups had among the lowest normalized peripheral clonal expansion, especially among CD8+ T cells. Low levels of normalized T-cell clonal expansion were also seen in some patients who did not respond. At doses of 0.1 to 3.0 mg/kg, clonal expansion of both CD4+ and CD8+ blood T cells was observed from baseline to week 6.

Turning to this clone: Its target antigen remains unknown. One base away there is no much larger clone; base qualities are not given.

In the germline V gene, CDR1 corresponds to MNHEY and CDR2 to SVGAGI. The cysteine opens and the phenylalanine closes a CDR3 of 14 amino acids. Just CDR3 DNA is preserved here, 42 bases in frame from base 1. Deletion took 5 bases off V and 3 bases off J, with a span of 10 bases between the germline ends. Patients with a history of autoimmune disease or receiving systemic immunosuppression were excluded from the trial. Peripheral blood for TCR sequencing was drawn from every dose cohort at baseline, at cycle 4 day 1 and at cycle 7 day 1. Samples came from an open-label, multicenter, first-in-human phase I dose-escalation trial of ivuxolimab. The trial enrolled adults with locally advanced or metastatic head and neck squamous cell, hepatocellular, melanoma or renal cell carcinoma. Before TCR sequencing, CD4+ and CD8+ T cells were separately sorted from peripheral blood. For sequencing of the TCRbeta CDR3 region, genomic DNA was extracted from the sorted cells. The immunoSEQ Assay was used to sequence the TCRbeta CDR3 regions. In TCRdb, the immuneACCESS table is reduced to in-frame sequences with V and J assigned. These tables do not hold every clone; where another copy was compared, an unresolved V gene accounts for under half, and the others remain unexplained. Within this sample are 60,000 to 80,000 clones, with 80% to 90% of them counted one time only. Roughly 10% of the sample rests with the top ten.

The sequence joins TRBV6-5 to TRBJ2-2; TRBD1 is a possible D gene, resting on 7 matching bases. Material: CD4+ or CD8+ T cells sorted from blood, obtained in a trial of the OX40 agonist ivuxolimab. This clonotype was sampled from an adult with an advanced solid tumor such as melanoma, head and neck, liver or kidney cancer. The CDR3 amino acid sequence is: CASSRRGDTGELFF. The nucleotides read TGTGCCAGCAGTCGCAGGGGGGACACCGGGGAGCTGTTTTTT.